This T cell receptor beta chain was sequenced in a study of tumor and adjacent non-tumor tissue in lung cancer. The germline V gene has CDR1 KGHDR and CDR2 SFDVKD. CDR3 length: 15 residues. V was cut by 2 bases and J by 3 bases, with 10 bases left in between. No cell sorting was done before RNA was extracted from the tissue. TCRbeta libraries were built with three rounds of nested PCR, modified from ARM-PCR. TCRdb re-analysed the multiplex PCR reads in MiXCR, keeping a single row per CDR3 protein. This sample has approximately 120,000 distinct CDR3 sequences, with 55% to 75% found just once. With regard to this clonotype: The CDR3 does not close with the conserved phenylalanine or tryptophan, likely indicating a read error.

The sample consisted of lung tumor tissue. V is TRBV24-1 and J is TRBJ2-4; D tentatively fits TRBD1 or TRBD2 (6 bases each). The TCR comes from a young man with non-small cell lung cancer. This chain's CDR3 is CATSDSQGGKNIQYS. Here the CDR3 DNA reads TGTGCCACCAGTGATTCACAGGGAGGCAAAAACATTCAGTACTCC.